One sample yielded the 18 T cell receptor beta chains listed below, sequenced in a study of STAT5B mutations in CD4+ large granular lymphocyte leukemia. Sequencing used immunoSEQ multiplex PCR; TCRdb keeps in-frame clones, though not all of them. The sample holds about 32,000 clones, about 78% seen once. The specimen was CD4+ T cells from blood buffy coats. All receptors come from a human donor in good health.

V and J are TRBV28 and TRBJ2-2; tentatively, D is TRBD2 (7 bases). There are 13 residues in the CDR3. Germline CDR1 and CDR2: MDHEN and SYDVKM. V lost 6 bases to trimming and J lost 6 bases, with 11 bases between them. The CDR3 DNA sequence: TGTGCCAGCAGAAGGGGGGGGGCCGGGGAGCTGTTTTTT. Its protein is CASRRGGAGELFF.

CDR3 loop: CASSVADTQYF. CDR3 nucleotides: TGTGCCAGTAGTGTCGCAGATACGCAGTATTTT. This chain joins TRBV19 and TRBJ2-3; D remains unclear. The germline V and J ends were trimmed by 5 bases and 4 bases, with 4 bases remaining between them. The length of the CDR3 is 11 residues. From germline, CDR1 is LNHDA and CDR2 SQIVND (reference sequence).

The chain couples TRBV4-1 to TRBJ2-5; 12 nucleotides align to TRBD2. CDR1 is MGHRA, CDR2 YSYEKL, per germline. V dropped 1 base and J dropped 4; count of bases not matched to a gene: 10. This CDR3 spans 18 amino acids. CDR3 bases: TGCGCCAGCAGCCAAGGGTTTACTAGCGGGAGGCGTGGAGAGACCCAGTACTTC. Translation gives CASSQGFTSGRRGETQYF.

The rearrangement uses TRBV7-2 and TRBJ1-4; unclear D gene. Trimming left V 5 bases short and J 8 bases short, with 21 bases between. This CDR3 is built from 16 residues. The germline V gene has CDR1 SGHTA and CDR2 FQGNSA. In DNA form, the CDR3 reads TGTGCCAGCAGCCGCGGAGGTTTGGGGAGTCGAGAAAAACTGTTTTTT. Translation gives CASSRGGLGSREKLFF.

This clone was detected once. The CDR3 spells CASSLGRGLAGDWWFF. For the CDR3, the DNA is TGTGCCAGCAGCTTGGGGCGGGGACTAGCGGGGGATTGGTGGTTCTTC. This rearrangement joins TRBV11-1 to TRBJ2-1, with 14 bases matching TRBD2. The CDR3 runs to 16 residues. V shed 3 bases, J shed 15 bases, and the junction held 13 bases outside the gene matches. The germline V gene has CDR1 SGHAT and CDR2 FQDESV (reference sequence).

This chain connects TRBV5-1 to TRBJ2-1; D might be TRBD2 (5 bases). Germline loops: CDR1 SGHRS, CDR2 YFSETQ. This CDR3 has 16 amino acids. Trimming cost V 3 bases and J 0 bases, with 13 bases left between them. The CDR3 DNA follows: TGCGCCAGCAGCTCGCCCGTGGGGAGCTCCTACAATGAGCAGTTCTTC. Residues: CASSSPVGSSYNEQFF.

The chain combines TRBV11-3 with TRBJ2-1, with 10 bases lining up with TRBD2. The CDR3 sequence is 15 residues long. Looked up from germline, CDR1 is SGHNT and CDR2 is YENEEA. V lost 5 bases and J lost 0; bases outside the gene matches: 1. This chain's CDR3 is CASSPSGGSYNEQFF. CDR3 DNA sequence: TGTGCCAGCAGCCCTAGCGGGGGCTCCTACAATGAGCAGTTCTTC.

This clone was recorded a few times. The chain employs TRBV7-9 and TRBJ2-2, with unresolved D. The CDR3 runs to 13 residues. Germline loops: CDR1 SEHNR, CDR2 FQNEAQ (reference sequence). Between the trimmed V and J ends, which lost 1 base and 11 bases, there was a span of 11 bases. The CDR3 protein is CASSLGVSKELFF. Written as DNA, the CDR3 is TGTGCCAGCAGCTTAGGGGTCTCGAAAGAGCTGTTTTTT.

The chain couples TRBV10-3 to TRBJ2-5, with 14 bases fitting TRBD2. The germline V gene has CDR1 ENHRY and CDR2 SYGVKD. This CDR3 contains 21 residues. Trimming took 5 bases from V and 5 from J; bases not matched to a gene: 22. CDR3 residues: CAISTDRGSSGTSGSGETQYF. The CDR3 DNA sequence: TGTGCCATCAGTACTGACAGGGGCTCCTCCGGGACTAGCGGGAGCGGGGAGACCCAGTACTTC.

The rearrangement joins TRBV6-5 to TRBJ1-4, with 8 bases lining up with TRBD1. The CDR3 is 14 amino acids. J gave up 8 bases and V 5 bases, and 7 bases lay outside the gene matches. CDR1 and CDR2 (germline): MNHEY, SVGAGI. CDR3 sequence reads: CASSGTGLREKLFF. The CDR3 DNA follows: TGTGCCAGCAGTGGGACAGGATTACGGGAAAAACTGTTTTTT.

The J gene is TRBJ2-7, the V gene TRBV28; D perhaps matches TRBD1 (5 bases). CDR3 length equals 14 residues. The germline V and J ends were trimmed by 5 bases and 0 bases, with 11 bases remaining between them. Germline-derived CDR1 and CDR2 are MDHEN and SYDVKM. The DNA of the CDR3 is TGTGCCAGCAGTGTGACAGCGAGCTCCTACGAGCAGTACTTC. It encodes CASSVTASSYEQYF.

This clone occurred a few times. V is TRBV10-3 and J is TRBJ1-5; D gene ambiguous. Germline lookup yields CDR1 ENHRY and CDR2 SYGVKD. CDR3 length: 14 residues. V shed 3 bases and J shed 4 bases, with 10 bases lying between them. The CDR3 spells CAISESQSNQPQHF. The DNA of the CDR3 is TGTGCCATCAGTGAATCCCAGTCTAATCAGCCCCAGCATTTT.

This chain links TRBV7-6 with TRBJ2-1; the D gene is possibly TRBD1 (5 bases). The germline V and J ends were trimmed by 5 bases and 9 bases, with 14 bases remaining between them. Per germline, CDR1 SGHVS and CDR2 FNYEAQ. This CDR3 comprises 13 residues. Here the CDR3 reads CASSPREDSEQFF. DNA for the CDR3: TGTGCCAGCAGCCCCAGGGAAGATTCTGAGCAGTTCTTC.

The chain has TRBV7-9 and TRBJ2-3; a weak D match, TRBD2 (5 bases). The CDR3 runs to 16 residues. Germline-derived CDR1 and CDR2 are SEHNR and FQNEAQ (reference sequence). Trimming removed 5 bases at V and 1 base at J, with 16 bases between. The CDR3 protein is CASSPQPGRGTDTQYF. In DNA form, the CDR3 reads TGTGCCAGCAGCCCTCAGCCGGGGAGAGGCACAGATACGCAGTATTTT. Complete variable domain (other parts from reference TRBV7-9 and TRBJ2-3): DTGVSQNPRHKITKRGQNVTFRCDPISEHNRLYWYRQTLGQGPEFLTYFQNEAQLEKSRLLSDRFSAERPKGSFSTLEIQRTEQGDSAMYLCASSPQPGRGTDTQYFGPGTRLTVL.

Worth noting for this clone: Other nucleotide sequences from this sample produce the same CDR3. This CDR3 reads CASSGQREYTGELFF. The DNA for the CDR3 is TGTGCCAGCAGTGGGCAGCGGGAGTACACCGGGGAGCTGTTTTTT. The chain uses TRBV2 and TRBJ2-2; TRBD2 matches 8 bases. J lost 3 bases, V lost 4 bases, and 4 bases had no gene match. Germline V lookup: CDR1 SNHLY, CDR2 FYNNEI. This CDR3 has 15 amino acids.

The genes are TRBV4-1 and TRBJ1-4, with TRBD1 matching over 7 bases. Germline CDR1 MGHRA, CDR2 YSYEKL. CDR3 length: 17 amino acids. V was pared by 1 base and J by 5 bases, with 10 bases of the junction left unmatched. The CDR3 nucleotides are TGCGCCAGCAGCCAAGCACACGCCGGGACAGTAAATGAAAAACTGTTTTTT. This codes for CASSQAHAGTVNEKLFF.

For this clone: One end of the junction does not line up with germline, which may come from a read error. The chain is built from TRBV7-2 and TRBJ1-1, with TRBD1 matching 8 bases. This CDR3 region has 15 residues. Germline CDR1 and CDR2: SGHTA and FQGNSA. The CDR3 DNA sequence: TGTGCCAGCAGCACTCAAACAGGGGGGAACGCTGAAGCTTTCTTT. This translates into CASSTQTGGNAEAFF.

This chain joins TRBV19 and TRBJ2-7; TRBD1 agrees at 7 bases. J lost 7 bases, V lost 6 bases, and 12 bases had no gene match. CDR1 and CDR2 from the germline V gene are LNHDA and SQIVND (reference sequence). The CDR3 runs 14 residues. CDR3: CASSPTGTSGEQYF. The CDR3 nucleotides are TGTGCCAGTAGCCCGACAGGGACCAGCGGTGAGCAGTACTTC.